A single sample gave rise to the 8 T cell receptor beta chains below, sequenced in a study of T-cell reconstitution after alpha-beta-depleted transplantation in children. Preparation of the TCRbeta library was carried out with unique molecular identifiers. TCRdb re-derived calls from the PCR reads in MiXCR, one entry per CDR3 protein. The sample consists of about 980,000 distinct CDR3 sequences, around 30% of them appearing once. The sample consisted of PBMCs, mostly from graft donor cells, taken 360 days after TCRalphabeta/CD19-depleted stem cell transplant. These receptor sequences come from a boy in the first two years of life who had a stem cell transplant for SCID, so the T cells may come from the graft donor.

This clonotype was seen a few times. The chain uses TRBV7-2 and TRBJ2-1; 12 bases line up with TRBD2. V was pared by 1 base and J by 10 bases, with 5 bases of the junction left unmatched. This CDR3 is 15 amino acids long. The germline CDR1 and CDR2 sequences are SGHTA and FQGNSA. The CDR3 DNA reads as TGTGCCAGCAGCTTAGGGACTAGCGGGACGAGGGAGCAGTTCTTC. Protein product: CASSLGTSGTREQFF.

The J gene is TRBJ2-3, the V gene TRBV4-3; 7 bases map to TRBD1. CDR3 size: 16 residues. Germline V gene lookup returns CDR1 LGHNA and CDR2 YSLEER. V gave up 3 bases and J gave up 1 base; unmatched junction bases: 7. As DNA, the CDR3 is TGCGCCAGCAGCCATGGGACAGCCACGGGCACAGATACGCAGTATTTT. This translates into CASSHGTATGTDTQYF.

Regarding this clonotype: A clone one base away is much larger, so this may be a read error. The chain joins TRBV11-1 to TRBJ1-1; no clear D gene. The CDR3 has 15 residues. Per the germline V gene, CDR1 is SGHAT and CDR2 is FQDESV (reference sequence). CDR3 sequence reads: CASSLKGSGNTGAFF. The CDR3 DNA reads TGTGCCAGCAGCCTGAAGGGATCGGGGAACACTGGAGCTTTCTTT.

CDR3 amino acids: CASSLDRRLRNTIYF. DNA for the CDR3: TGTGCCAGCAGCTTAGATAGAAGGCTCCGGAACACCATATATTTT. The chain uses TRBV7-6 and TRBJ1-3; D unresolved. Germline CDR1 reads SGHVS; CDR2 reads FNYEAQ. V was shortened by 1 base and J by 7 bases, with 14 bases between the two germline ends. CDR3 length: 15 amino acids.

The genes are TRBV4-3 and TRBJ1-1, with 7 bases that match TRBD1. After removal of 1 base from V and 0 bases from J, the junction contained 2 bases not matched to a gene. Germline V gene lookup returns CDR1 LGHNA and CDR2 YSLEER. The CDR3 sequence is 15 residues long. The CDR3 is CASSQGRGLNTEAFF. CDR3 DNA sequence: TGCGCCAGCAGCCAAGGAAGGGGGCTGAACACTGAAGCTTTCTTT.

This clonotype was counted ten times or more. The chain couples TRBV12-3 or TRBV12-4 to TRBJ2-1; 9 bases match TRBD1. Trimming removed 0 bases from V and 7 bases from J; junction bases left unmatched: 7. The length of the CDR3 is 16 residues. The CDR3 region is CASSLAGTGRRNEQFF. For the CDR3, the DNA is TGTGCCAGCAGTTTAGCCGGGACAGGGAGGCGGAATGAGCAGTTCTTC.

This clonotype was seen many times. The CDR3 here is CASSPFSDRAYEQYF. DNA for the CDR3: TGTGCCAGCAGCCCCTTTTCCGATAGGGCCTACGAGCAGTACTTC. The rearrangement uses TRBV28 and TRBJ2-7; D not resolved. Germline CDR1 MDHEN, CDR2 SYDVKM. The CDR3 covers 15 residues. V was clipped by 6 bases and J by 2 bases, with 17 bases between them.

About this clonotype itself: At one of its ends the junction is not consistent with the germline gene, which may arise from a read error. J is TRBJ1-4 and V is TRBV29-1; D might be TRBD1 (6 bases). The CDR3 sequence is 13 residues long. Germline values: CDR1 SQVTM, CDR2 ANQGSEA. The CDR3 DNA reads as TGCAGCGTTGAAAAGGGGGTCCAGTCGCCACTGGTTTTT. It is translated as CSVEKGVQSPLVF.